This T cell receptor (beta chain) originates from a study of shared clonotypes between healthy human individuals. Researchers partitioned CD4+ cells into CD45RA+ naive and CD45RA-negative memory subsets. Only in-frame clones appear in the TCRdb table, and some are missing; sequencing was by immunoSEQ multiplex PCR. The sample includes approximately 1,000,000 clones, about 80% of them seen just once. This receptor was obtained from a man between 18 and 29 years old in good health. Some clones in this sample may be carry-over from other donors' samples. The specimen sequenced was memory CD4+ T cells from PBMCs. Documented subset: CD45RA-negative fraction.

This CDR3 reads CATSRSGRPGQGILNEQYF. The CDR3 DNA reads as TGTGCCACCAGCAGATCCGGTCGTCCGGGACAGGGGATTTTGAACGAGCAGTACTTC. The gene calls are TRBV15 and TRBJ2-7; 10 nucleotides align to TRBD1. The CDR3 has 19 amino acids. V lost 2 bases to trimming and J lost 5 bases; unmatched junction nucleotides: 18. Germline CDR1 is LNHNV and CDR2 is YYDKDF (reference sequence).